This paragraph covers one TCR beta chain sequence. This specimen belongs to a study of siplizumab effects on memory and regulatory T cells. The germline V and J ends were trimmed by 2 bases and 1 base, with 13 bases remaining between them. There are 15 residues in the CDR3. Germline V lookup: CDR1 SGHDT, CDR2 YYEEEE. This table comes from immunoSEQ multiplex PCR, and its TCRdb copy is limited to in-frame clones, with some not included. Found here are tens of thousands of clones, roughly 89% of them singletons; the top ten hold more than 25%. The chain is built from TRBV5-6 and TRBJ2-7, with D maybe TRBD2 (6 bases). The receptor's source is a human donor in good health. Input material: CD8+ T cells sorted from blood. The CDR3, as DNA: TGTGCCAGCAGCTTCCTTAGCGGAGCATCCTACGAGCAGTACTTC. Protein sequence: CASSFLSGASYEQYF.